Listed below are T cell receptor beta chains from one sample, sequenced in a study of T cell changes during pregnancy in multiple sclerosis. Some clones are missing from TCRdb's copy, which holds only in-frame ones; the method was immunoSEQ multiplex PCR. This sample yields about 100,000 clones, of which around 93% are seen a single time; 0.7% to 0.9% belongs to the top ten. Material: peripheral blood, obtained before pregnancy. The receptors derive from a female donor with multiple sclerosis, enrolled in a pregnancy study. The CDR3 runs from the conserved cysteine through the conserved F or W. D genes are given only for firm matches. Expanded clones are given a class, and other clones once, few, many or no size at all.

TRBD1	NA	TRBV29-1	TRBJ2-7	TGCAGCGCGGCCGACAGGGCCTACGAGCAGTACTTC	CSAADRAYEQYF
NA	NA	TRBV25-1	TRBJ1-5	TGTGCCAGCAGTCGGGGACCGGGGGGGAATAAGGAACAGCCCCAGCATTTT	CASSRGPGGNKEQPQHF
NA	NA	TRBV14	TRBJ1-3	TGTGCCAGCAGCCAAGTGAGGAGCTCTGGAAACACCATATATTTT	CASSQVRSSGNTIYF
TRBD1	NA	TRBV19	TRBJ2-4	TGTGCCAGTAGAAACATACAGGGGTTGGCCAAAAACATTCAGTACTTC	CASRNIQGLAKNIQYF
NA	NA	TRBV27	TRBJ2-3	TGTGCCAGCAGTTTCAGACAGCGTGGAGATACGCAGTATTTT	CASSFRQRGDTQYF
NA	NA	TRBV7-9	TRBJ2-3	TGTGCCAGCAGCTTCACCCTACAGGATACGCAGTATTTT	CASSFTLQDTQYF
NA	few	TRBV2	TRBJ1-2	TGTGCCAGCAGTGAACGGAACACGGGATACACCTTC	CASSERNTGYTF
TRBD2	NA	TRBV7-9	TRBJ2-7	TGTGCCAGCAGCTTAGGGGGGGGAGGATCCTACGAGCAGTACTTC	CASSLGGGGSYEQYF
NA	NA	TRBV5-1	TRBJ2-2	TGCGCCAGCAGCATAGGGGACACGAACACCGGGGAGCTGTTTTTT	CASSIGDTNTGELFF
TRBD1	NA	TRBV19	TRBJ2-7	TGTGCCAGTAGTCCGGGACAGGCAGATTACGAGCAGTACTTC	CASSPGQADYEQYF
TRBD2	NA	TRBV5-1	TRBJ2-3	TGCGCCAGCAGTCCTGGACTAGACACAGATACGCAGTATTTT	CASSPGLDTDTQYF
TRBD1	NA	TRBV7-8	TRBJ2-2	TGTGCCAGCAGCTTAGGGACAGGGTACACCGGGGAGCTGTTTTTT	CASSLGTGYTGELFF
NA	NA	TRBV14	TRBJ2-1	TGTGCCAGCAGGAGGCAAGGGAGGAGTGAGCAGTTCTTC	CASRRQGRSEQFF
NA	NA	TRBV27	TRBJ1-5	TGTGCCAGCAGTTTATTAGGGGGGGCAGGCAATCAGCCCCAGCATTTT	CASSLLGGAGNQPQHF
NA	NA	TRBV27	TRBJ1-5	TGTGCCAGCAGCCTAGGGGGTGGTTGGAATCAGCCCCAGCATTTT	CASSLGGGWNQPQHF
NA	NA	TRBV5-1	TRBJ1-1	TGCGCCAGCAGCTTGACAGGGAACACTGAAGCTTTCTTT	CASSLTGNTEAFF
NA	NA	TRBV4-1	TRBJ1-5	TGCGCCAGCAGCCAATCCGGGACACAAGTTAATCAGCCCCAGCATTTT	CASSQSGTQVNQPQHF
NA	NA	TRBV30	TRBJ1-2	TGTGCCTGGAGTTTTGACGGGGTCGAAGGCTACACCTTC	CAWSFDGVEGYTF
NA	NA	TRBV11-2	TRBJ2-7	TGTGCCAGCAGCTTAGGTGAGACTAGAGGATACGAGCAGTACTTC	CASSLGETRGYEQYF
NA	once	TRBV11-2	TRBJ1-4	TGTGCCAGCAGCGACCAGGGTCTAACTAATGAAAAACTGTTTTTT	CASSDQGLTNEKLFF
NA	NA	TRBV19	TRBJ2-2	TGTGCCAGTAGTCCACTTACTAGCTCCACCGGGGAGCTGTTTTTT	CASSPLTSSTGELFF
TRBD2	NA	TRBV5-1	TRBJ2-2	TGCGCCAGCAGCGCCGGGACTAGCGCTGCCGGGGAGCTGTTTTTT	CASSAGTSAAGELFF
NA	NA	TRBV9	TRBJ1-5	TGTGCCAGCAGCGTAGACCCCTACAGTAATCAGCCCCAGCATTTT	CASSVDPYSNQPQHF
TRBD2	NA	TRBV10-3	TRBJ2-1	TGTGCCGCCGTAGCGGGAGGAAACAATGAGCAGTTCTTC	CAAVAGGNNEQFF
NA	NA	TRBV4-1	TRBJ2-3	TGCGCCAGCAGCCAAGATTTGGAGCCCTCGCAGTATTTT	CASSQDLEPSQYF
TRBD2	NA	TRBV7-9	TRBJ2-3	TGTGCCAGCAGCCCAAGGGGCGGGAGGAACACAGATACGCAGTATTTT	CASSPRGGRNTDTQYF
NA	NA	TRBV19	TRBJ1-1	TGTGCCAGTAGTCCTTCCGGAGCGAACACTGAAGCTTTCTTT	CASSPSGANTEAFF
TRBD1	NA	TRBV27	TRBJ1-2	TGTGCCAGCAGTTCTCAGGGACAGGGCTATGGCTACACCTTC	CASSSQGQGYGYTF
NA	NA	TRBV5-1	TRBJ1-1	TGCGCCAGCGGGTCCGGGTTCATGAACACTGAAGCTTTCTTT	CASGSGFMNTEAFF
NA	NA	TRBV9	TRBJ2-4	TGTGCCAGCAGCGTAGAGTCGATGCGGGGTCAAGCCAAAAACATTCAGTACTTC	CASSVESMRGQAKNIQYF
TRBD1	NA	TRBV11-2	TRBJ2-7	TGTGCCAGCAGCCCCGGACAGGGACAGCGTTCCGAGCAGTACTTC	CASSPGQGQRSEQYF
NA	NA	TRBV13	TRBJ2-1	TGTGCCAGCAGCTTTGGTGTGACTAGTTACAATGAGCAGTTCTTC	CASSFGVTSYNEQFF
NA	NA	TRBV9	TRBJ1-1	TGTGCCAGCAGCGCTAGACAGTTCACTGAAGCTTTCTTT	CASSARQFTEAFF
NA	NA	TRBV15	TRBJ1-4	TGTGCCACCAGCAGAGTTAGAGGAGAAAAACTGTTTTTT	CATSRVRGEKLFF
NA	once	TRBV7-9	TRBJ2-7	TGTGCCAGCAGCTTAGTGCGGGGGCTCAAATCCTACGAGCAGTACTTC	CASSLVRGLKSYEQYF
TRBD1	NA	TRBV14	TRBJ2-5	TGTGCCAGCAGCTTCCTGACAGGGATCGAGACCCAGTACTTC	CASSFLTGIETQYF
NA	NA	TRBV27	TRBJ2-4	TGTGCCAGCAGTTTATCGGGGCCCGAGAACATTCAGTACTTC	CASSLSGPENIQYF
TRBD1	NA	TRBV7-9	TRBJ1-1	TGTGCCAGCAGCTGGGGACAGGGGGAATCTGAAGCTTTCTTT	CASSWGQGESEAFF
NA	once	TRBV30	TRBJ1-2	TGTGCCTGGAGTCGGAGCAGTGTTGGCTACACCTTC	CAWSRSSVGYTF
NA	NA	TRBV4-2	TRBJ1-1	TGTGCCAGCAGCCAAGGACAGGAACTTCCGAACACTGAAGCTTTCTTT	CASSQGQELPNTEAFF
TRBD2	NA	TRBV5-4	TRBJ2-1	TGTGCCAGCAGCCAGGGACTAGCGGGAGTCAATGAGCAGTTCTTC	CASSQGLAGVNEQFF
TRBD1	NA	TRBV5-1	TRBJ1-1	TGCGCCAGCAGCTTGACACAGGGGTGGAACACTGAAGCTTTCTTT	CASSLTQGWNTEAFF
TRBD2	NA	TRBV6-1	TRBJ2-3	TGTGCCAGCAGTGAAGGGTTGATAGCGGGATATGTAGTGCCAGATACGCAGTATTTT	CASSEGLIAGYVVPDTQYF
NA	NA	TRBV30	TRBJ1-5	TGTGCCTGGAGTGTTATGGGGCGCAATCAGCCCCAGCATTTT	CAWSVMGRNQPQHF
NA	NA	TRBV7-6	TRBJ2-7	TGTGCCAGCAGCTCCCGCGGGCCCCTCTACGAGCAGTACTTC	CASSSRGPLYEQYF
TRBD1	NA	TRBV27	TRBJ2-7	TGTGCCAGCAGTTGGGCAGGGGGCTCCTACGAGCAGTACTTC	CASSWAGGSYEQYF
NA	NA	TRBV30	TRBJ1-1	TGTGCCTGGACCAGGCAGATGAACACTGAAGCTTTCTTT	CAWTRQMNTEAFF
NA	NA	TRBV6-4	TRBJ2-3	TGTGCCAGCAGTATTAGGGGTAACACAGATACGCAGTATTTT	CASSIRGNTDTQYF
NA	NA	TRBV4-1	TRBJ1-2	TGCGCCAGCAGCCACGGTCGAGGGGGTACTAACTATGGCTACACCTTC	CASSHGRGGTNYGYTF
NA	NA	TRBV5-5	TRBJ2-7	TGTGCCAGCAGCTTGGCCTGGGGGCCCAACGAGCAGTACTTC	CASSLAWGPNEQYF
TRBD2	NA	TRBV19	TRBJ2-1	TGTGCCAGTAGTCCTAGCGGGAGGGCCGGTGAGCAGTTCTTC	CASSPSGRAGEQFF
NA	NA	TRBV7-9	TRBJ1-2	TGTGCCAGCTCCAGGGAGGTGGCTGGCTATGGCTACACCTTC	CASSREVAGYGYTF